The sequence of this TCR beta chain was determined in a study of blood T cell repertoires in COVID-19. As for the study in general: Donors in the United States, Italy and Spain gave samples during acute or convalescent COVID-19.

A single count supports this clone. TCRdb's table, derived via immunoSEQ multiplex PCR, lists solely in-frame clones and lacks some. The data show about 140,000 clones, 84% seen once. The receptor was isolated from a man aged 35-49 years with acute COVID-19. Sequencing was done on a sample of PBMCs or T cells enriched from blood (not recorded which).

The CDR3 DNA reads as TGCGCCGTGGGGAGGGACGGCATTGCGCAGTATTTT. Amino acids: CAVGRDGIAQYF. The chain combines TRBV10-1 with TRBJ2-3, with TRBD2 matching 7 bases. With V trimmed by 11 bases and J by 10 bases, 12 bases remained unmatched. The CDR3 covers 12 residues. CDR1 is WNHNN, CDR2 SYGVQD, per germline (reference sequence).